The 27 T cell receptor beta chains below were found in one sample sequenced in a study of beta chain features in type 1 diabetes (dated by TCRdb to the late 2010s). Findings and caveats that apply to the study as a whole: Type 1 diabetes patients showed a moderate but significant shortening of TCRB CDR3 length in all four CD4+ subsets.

The method was the immunoSEQ multiplex PCR assay. All of the isolated RNA was reverse transcribed with the High Capacity cDNA Reverse Transcription Kit, so expressed TCRB transcripts were sequenced. In TCRdb, the immuneACCESS table is reduced to in-frame sequences with V and J assigned. These tables do not hold every clone; where another copy was compared, an unresolved V gene accounts for under half, and the others remain unexplained. The sample data list hundreds of thousands of clones, and roughly 13% of these were observed just once. In total, the top ten clones hold 0.02% to 0.025% of the sample. No antigen has been assigned to these receptors. The specimen sequenced was naive CD4+ T cells from blood. The cell subset or site label corresponds to: true naive CD4+ T cells. The origin of the receptors is a man between 18 and 29 years old with type 1 diabetes.

V usage is TRBV29-1 and J usage is TRBJ1-1; no firm D call. V lost 3 bases to trimming and J lost 7 bases, with 18 bases between them. There are 14 residues in the CDR3. Germline CDR1 is SQVTM and CDR2 is ANQGSEA. The CDR3: CSVDWFGEFGEAFF. CDR3 sequence (DNA): TGCAGCGTTGATTGGTTCGGGGAATTTGGTGAAGCTTTCTTT.

The CDR3 sequence is CASSGRWNTGELFF. The CDR3 coding sequence is TGTGCCAGCAGTGGGCGGTGGAACACCGGGGAGCTGTTTTTT. This chain connects TRBV6-4 to TRBJ2-2; D is unresolved. The germline V gene encodes CDR1 MRHNA and CDR2 SNTAGT. Trimming removed 4 bases from V and 1 base from J, with 7 bases in between. The CDR3 is 14 residues long.

V gene TRBV7-2 combines with J gene TRBJ1-3; D gene ambiguous. Per the germline V gene, CDR1 is SGHTA and CDR2 is FQGNSA. The CDR3 is 15 residues long. Trimming removed 1 base from V and 2 bases from J, with 9 bases in between. CDR3 sequence: CASSLEARAGNTIYF. CDR3 DNA sequence: TGTGCCAGCAGCTTAGAGGCCAGAGCTGGAAACACCATATATTTT.

This chain uses TRBV19 with TRBJ2-2; D might be TRBD2 (5 bases). V was clipped by 3 bases and J by 5 bases, with 10 bases between them. CDR1 and CDR2 from the germline V gene are LNHDA and SQIVND (reference sequence). This CDR3 is built from 14 residues. The CDR3, as DNA: TGTGCCAGTAGTATGCAATCGGGGACCGGGGAGCTGTTTTTT. It yields the protein CASSMQSGTGELFF.

This chain uses TRBV6-1 with TRBJ1-5; a weak D match, TRBD1 (5 bases). Germline CDR1 MNHNS, CDR2 SASEGT. Between the trimmed V and J ends, which lost 6 bases and 3 bases, there was a span of 12 bases. This CDR3 contains 14 residues. CDR3 sequence: CASSQGPVNQPQHF. The CDR3 coding sequence is TGTGCCAGCAGCCAGGGCCCCGTCAATCAGCCCCAGCATTTT.

The genes are TRBV11-3 and TRBJ1-1, with D tentatively TRBD1 (5 bases). The CDR3 is 12 amino acids. Germline values: CDR1 SGHNT, CDR2 YENEEA. Trimming cost V 2 bases and J 7 bases, with 8 bases left between them. CDR3 sequence (DNA): TGTGCCAGCAGCTTACAGGGTAGTGAAGCTTTCTTT. Amino acids: CASSLQGSEAFF.

This clone was observed at least ten times. The CDR3 is CASSHIQYF. CDR3 coding DNA: TGTGCCAGCAGTCACATTCAGTACTTC. This chain uses TRBV28 with TRBJ2-4, with no clear D. The CDR3 extends over 9 amino acids. Germline loops: CDR1 MDHEN, CDR2 SYDVKM. The ends were cut back, 5 bases at V and 8 bases at J, with 1 base in the middle.

J is TRBJ2-1 and V is TRBV5-1, with a tentative D call TRBD2 (5 bases). The germline V gene has CDR1 SGHRS and CDR2 YFSETQ. The V gene lost 0 bases and the J gene lost 8 bases, with 12 bases spanning the gap. This CDR3 comprises 14 residues. For the CDR3, the DNA is TGCGCCAGCAGCTTGGCGGCCCCCGGGGATGAGCAGTTCTTC. This translates into CASSLAAPGDEQFF. Full variable domain (rest looked up from reference TRBV5-1 and TRBJ2-1): KAGVTQTPRYLIKTRGQQVTLSCSPISGHRSVSWYQQTPGQGLQFLFEYFSETQRNKGNFPGRFSGRQFSNSRSEMNVSTLELGDSALYLCASSLAAPGDEQFFGPGTRLTVL.

Note on this clone: The identical CDR3 is also encoded by other nucleotide sequences in the sample. The chain uses TRBV25-1 and TRBJ2-3; D remains ambiguous. Germline CDR1 is MGHDK and CDR2 is SYGVNS. CDR3 length equals 12 residues. V dropped 3 bases and J dropped 0 bases, with 1 base sitting between them. The CDR3 nucleotides are TGTGCCAGCAGTGATAGCACAGATACGCAGTATTTT. Translated, it gives CASSDSTDTQYF.

The chain employs TRBV6-4 and TRBJ2-1, with 11 bases that match TRBD2. The V gene's germline CDR1 is MRHNA and CDR2 SNTAGT. The CDR3 totals 18 residues. The V segment lost 5 bases and the J segment 2 bases; nucleotides outside the gene matches: 11. The CDR3, as DNA: TGTGCCAGCAGTCCCCTAGCGGGGGGCCTAATAGCCTACAATGAGCAGTTCTTC. Translated: CASSPLAGGLIAYNEQFF.

This sequence joins TRBV6-5 and TRBJ2-2; 7 bases are a match to TRBD1. With V trimmed by 2 bases and J by 0 bases, 3 bases remained unmatched. CDR3 length equals 16 residues. Germline V gene sequence: CDR1 MNHEY, CDR2 SVGAGI. CDR3 region: CASSYLGTANTGELFF. The DNA of the CDR3 is TGTGCCAGCAGTTACCTAGGGACAGCGAACACCGGGGAGCTGTTTTTT.

The genes are TRBV10-3 and TRBJ1-1; D is uncertain. The germline CDR1 and CDR2 sequences are ENHRY and SYGVKD. The CDR3 contains 15 residues. The V gene lost 8 bases and the J gene lost 1 base, with 17 bases spanning the gap. In DNA, the CDR3 is TGTGCCATCTCCCACGCGGGGATAAGGAACACTGAAGCTTTCTTT. It is translated as CAISHAGIRNTEAFF.

Notes on this clone: The sample carries other DNA sequences with the same CDR3. The genes are TRBV5-4 and TRBJ2-5; D may be TRBD1 (5 bases). The length of the CDR3 is 13 residues. V lost 0 bases and J lost 2, with 5 bases in between. Germline V gene lookup returns CDR1 SGHNT and CDR2 YYREEE (reference sequence). The CDR3 coding sequence is TGTGCCAGCAGCTTGGGACAGCAAGAGACCCAGTACTTC. This sequence encodes CASSLGQQETQYF.

This clone occurred a few times. This chain joins TRBV9 and TRBJ2-5; D may be TRBD1 (5 bases). The germline V gene has CDR1 SGDLS and CDR2 YYNGEE. V lost 8 bases and J 0 bases, leaving 11 bases between the germline ends. The CDR3 has 13 amino acids. The CDR3 bases are TGTGCCAGTGGGGCAGGTCACCAAGAGACCCAGTACTTC. Translated: CASGAGHQETQYF.

As DNA, the CDR3 is TGTGCCAGCAGTGGCCTCCGGGCAGACAATGAGCAGTTCTTC. Its protein product is CASSGLRADNEQFF. The chain joins TRBV2 to TRBJ2-1; D is ambiguous. The V and J ends lost 4 bases and 5 bases respectively, with 12 bases between them. The CDR3 extends over 14 amino acids. Germline CDR1 SNHLY, CDR2 FYNNEI.

This clone has a handful of counts. The chain has TRBV7-2 and TRBJ2-1; 9 nucleotides line up with TRBD2. CDR1 is SGHTA, CDR2 FQGNSA, per germline. CDR3 length: 15 amino acids. The J segment lost 4 bases and the V segment lost 1 base, leaving 2 bases of the junction unmatched. The CDR3 coding sequence is TGTGCCAGCAGCTTAGTAGCGGGGGAGTACAATGAGCAGTTCTTC. It is translated as CASSLVAGEYNEQFF.

This rearrangement joins TRBV30 to TRBJ2-5; 11 positions match TRBD1. V shed 4 bases and J 11 bases; nucleotides not matched to a gene: 6. Germline V gene sequence: CDR1 GTSNPN, CDR2 SVGIG (reference sequence). This CDR3 contains 12 residues. The CDR3 here is CAWTLGQGEQYF. DNA of the CDR3: TGTGCCTGGACCCTGGGACAGGGGGAGCAGTACTTC.

The chain couples TRBV30 to TRBJ1-1, with 12 bases lining up with TRBD1. Germline values: CDR1 GTSNPN, CDR2 SVGIG (reference sequence). This CDR3 has 18 amino acids. The trim removed 0 bases at V and 4 bases at J, leaving 12 bases unmatched. The CDR3 region is CAWSVLLGQGAPGTEAFF. For the CDR3, the DNA is TGTGCCTGGAGTGTACTTCTGGGACAGGGGGCCCCGGGCACTGAAGCTTTCTTT.

This chain connects TRBV7-9 to TRBJ1-1, with TRBD1 as a possible D gene (6 bases). The germline V gene encodes CDR1 SEHNR and CDR2 FQNEAQ (reference sequence). Trimming removed 10 bases at V and 2 bases at J, with 14 bases between. This CDR3 has 13 amino acids. The CDR3: CAIKIQGNTEAFF. The CDR3, as DNA: TGTGCCATCAAGATACAGGGCAACACTGAAGCTTTCTTT. The whole variable domain, filled in from reference TRBV7-9 and TRBJ1-1, reads DTGVSQNPRHKITKRGQNVTFRCDPISEHNRLYWYRQTLGQGPEFLTYFQNEAQLEKSRLLSDRFSAERPKGSFSTLEIQRTEQGDSAMYLCAIKIQGNTEAFFGQGTRLTVV.

This sequence joins TRBV7-8 and TRBJ2-3; D call uncertain. The CDR3 is 16 amino acids. The germline V and J ends were trimmed by 3 bases and 0 bases, with 13 bases remaining between them. Germline V CDR1 and CDR2: SGHVS, FQNEAQ. For the CDR3, the DNA is TGTGCCAGCAGCTTGGGATTCCGTGCTAGCACAGATACGCAGTATTTT. This gives the protein CASSLGFRASTDTQYF.

Only a few counts were recorded for this clone. Different DNA sequences within this sample yield the same CDR3. The chain recombines TRBV29-1 with TRBJ2-3; D is ambiguous. Germline CDR1 reads SQVTM; CDR2 reads ANQGSEA. CDR3 size: 10 residues. V lost 4 bases and J 3 bases, leaving 2 bases between the germline ends. The CDR3 sequence: CSVGTDTQYF. Written as DNA, the CDR3 is TGCAGCGTTGGTACAGATACGCAGTATTTT.

The chain links TRBV27 to TRBJ1-5; D is uncertain. V lost 4 bases, J lost 3 bases, and 7 bases lay in between. The CDR3 totals 13 residues. From germline, CDR1 is MNHEY and CDR2 SMNVEV (reference sequence). DNA for the CDR3: TGTGCCAGCAGTTGGTCGGCCAATCAGCCCCAGCATTTT. Encoded protein: CASSWSANQPQHF.

V is TRBV2 and J is TRBJ1-2; no firm D call. The CDR3 spans 12 residues. CDR1 is SNHLY and CDR2 is FYNNEI in the germline V gene. The V end was cut by 7 bases, the J end by 5 bases, with 11 bases between. CDR3 sequence: CASNQEPYGYTF. The CDR3 region has the DNA TGTGCCAGCAATCAAGAGCCGTATGGCTACACCTTC.

The genes are TRBV6-5 and TRBJ2-3; TRBD2 is a possible D gene (6 bases). V lost 0 bases and J lost 3, with 13 bases in between. Germline CDR1 reads MNHEY; CDR2 reads SVGAGI. The CDR3 is 16 residues long. CDR3 DNA sequence: TGTGCCAGCAGTTACTCGAGGGGAGGATTAACAGATACGCAGTATTTT. Translated: CASSYSRGGLTDTQYF.

This clone was detected a few times. This rearrangement joins TRBV5-4 to TRBJ2-1, with TRBD2 identical over 7 bases. CDR1 and CDR2 from the germline V gene are SGHNT and YYREEE (reference sequence). This CDR3 is built from 14 residues. V shed 6 bases and J 3 bases; nucleotides not matched to a gene: 6. Written as DNA, the CDR3 is TGTGCCAGCACCGTGGGGGGGAACTACAATGAGCAGTTCTTC. Protein: CASTVGGNYNEQFF.

This clone came up a few times. CDR3 in amino acids: CASSRRGLANEKLFF. The CDR3 DNA reads TGTGCCAGCAGTCGGAGGGGTTTGGCTAATGAAAAACTGTTTTTT. This chain uses TRBV6-5 with TRBJ1-4; D is possibly TRBD1 (5 bases). The V end was cut by 5 bases, the J end by 3 bases, with 13 bases between. CDR3 length: 15 amino acids. CDR1 and CDR2 (germline): MNHEY, SVGAGI.

This clone was counted only a few times. J is TRBJ1-1 and V is TRBV7-8, with D perhaps matching TRBD1 (5 bases). Germline CDR1 is SGHVS and CDR2 is FQNEAQ. The ends were cut back, 5 bases at V and 10 bases at J, with 23 bases in the middle. This CDR3 comprises 15 residues. The chain's CDR3 is CASSPYRLDTWGAFF. The CDR3 region has the DNA TGTGCCAGCAGCCCCTACCGTTTGGACACTTGGGGAGCTTTCTTT.